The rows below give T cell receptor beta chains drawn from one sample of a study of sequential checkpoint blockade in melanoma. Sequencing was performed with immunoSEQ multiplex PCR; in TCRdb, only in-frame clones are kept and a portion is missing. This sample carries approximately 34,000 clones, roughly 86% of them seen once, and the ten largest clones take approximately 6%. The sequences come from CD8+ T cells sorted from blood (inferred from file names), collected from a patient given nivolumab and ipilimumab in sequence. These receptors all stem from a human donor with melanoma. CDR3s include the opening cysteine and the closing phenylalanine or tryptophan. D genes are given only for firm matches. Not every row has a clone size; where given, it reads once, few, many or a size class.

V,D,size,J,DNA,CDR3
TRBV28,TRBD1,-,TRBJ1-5,TGTGCCAGCAAATCTAGGACAGGGCCATATAGCAATCAGCCCCAGCATTTT,CASKSRTGPYSNQPQHF
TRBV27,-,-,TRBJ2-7,TGTGCCAGCAGTTTATCGGACACCTACGAGCAGTACTTC,CASSLSDTYEQYF
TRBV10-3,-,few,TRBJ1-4,TGTGCCATCAGTGAGACAGACTATAATGAAAAACTGTTTTTT,CAISETDYNEKLFF
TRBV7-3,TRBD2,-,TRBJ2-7,TGTGCCAGCAGCTCCCTAGCGGGAGTCTCCTACGAGCAGTACTTC,CASSSLAGVSYEQYF
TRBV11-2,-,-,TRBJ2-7,TGTGCCAGCAGCCTTGGAGACGAGCAGTACTTC,CASSLGDEQYF
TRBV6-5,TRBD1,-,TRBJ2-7,TGTGCCAGCAGTATGGACAGGGAGAGCTCCTACGAGCAGTACTTC,CASSMDRESSYEQYF
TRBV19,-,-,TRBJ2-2,TGTGCCAGTAGTATGAGGCAGGGGAAGACCGGGGAGCTGTTTTTT,CASSMRQGKTGELFF
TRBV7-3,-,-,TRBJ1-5,TGTGCCACCGAATCTGGGGGGAAGGAAGGCAATCAGCCCCAGCATTTT,CATESGGKEGNQPQHF
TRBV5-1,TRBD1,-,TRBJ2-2,TGCGCCAGCAGCTGGGGGACAGCGCTTGGGGAGCTGTTTTTT,CASSWGTALGELFF
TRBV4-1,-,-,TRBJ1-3,TGCGCCAGCAGCCAAGATATCGGCAGGGGAAACACCATATATTTT,CASSQDIGRGNTIYF
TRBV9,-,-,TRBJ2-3,TGTGCCAGCAGCCAGGCGGGCATCACAGATACGCAGTATTTT,CASSQAGITDTQYF
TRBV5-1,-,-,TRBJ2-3,TGCGCCAGCAGCCCCCCGAGCACAGATACGCAGTATTTT,CASSPPSTDTQYF
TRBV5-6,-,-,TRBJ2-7,TGTGCCAGCAGCTTCATTGGACAGTACGACGAGCAGTACTTC,CASSFIGQYDEQYF
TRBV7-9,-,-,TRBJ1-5,TGTGCCAGCAGTTCAACTCGGGACAAGGAGAACCAGCCCCAGCATTTT,CASSSTRDKENQPQHF
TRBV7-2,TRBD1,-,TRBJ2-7,TGTGCCAGCAGCTTAGCACAGGGGACCTTCTACGAGCAGTACTTC,CASSLAQGTFYEQYF
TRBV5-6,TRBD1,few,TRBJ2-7,TGTGCCAGCAGCTCCCGACAGGGATTACCCTACGAGCAGTACTTC,CASSSRQGLPYEQYF
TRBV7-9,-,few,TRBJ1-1,TGTGCCAGCAGAGCACAGGGTTTTGGGAACACTGAAGCTTTCTTT,CASRAQGFGNTEAFF
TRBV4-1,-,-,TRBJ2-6,TGCGCCAGCAGCCAGACCGAGCCGGGCTCTGGGGCCAACGTCCTGACTTTC,CASSQTEPGSGANVLTF
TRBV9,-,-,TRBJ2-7,TGTGCCAGCAGCGCCTCCGGCAGCTTTAGCGAGCAGTACTTC,CASSASGSFSEQYF
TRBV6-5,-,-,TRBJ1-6,TGTGCCAGCAGCCCCCAGGGTTACTACAATTCACCCCTCCACTTT,CASSPQGYYNSPLHF
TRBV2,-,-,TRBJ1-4,TGTGCCAGCAGGGGAGGGATTGAAAAACTGTTTTTT,CASRGGIEKLFF
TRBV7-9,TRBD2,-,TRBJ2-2,TGTGCCAGCATCATTAGATCACGGGGGGGCGCGAACACCGGGGAGCTGTTTTTT,CASIIRSRGGANTGELFF
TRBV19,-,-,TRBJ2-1,TGTGCCAGTAGTGGAGGGTACAATGAGCAGTTCTTC,CASSGGYNEQFF
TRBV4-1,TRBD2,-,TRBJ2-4,TGCGCCAGCAGCCAAGACGGGACGGGGGGAGTGGGCATTCAGTACTTC,CASSQDGTGGVGIQYF
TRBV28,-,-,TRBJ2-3,TGTGCCAGCAGGAGACCGGGTCCCAGAGGGGATACGCAGTATTTT,CASRRPGPRGDTQYF
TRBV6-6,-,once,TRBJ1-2,TGTGCCAGCAGTTACTCGTTGTTTGGGGGCGCGGGCGGCTACACCTTC,CASSYSLFGGAGGYTF
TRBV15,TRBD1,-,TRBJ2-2,TGTGCCACCAGCAACCCCCTGGGACAGGGCGACACCGGGGAGCTGTTTTTT,CATSNPLGQGDTGELFF
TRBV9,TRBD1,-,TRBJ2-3,TGTGCCAGCAGCTTAGAAGGGGGCGCGGGCACAGATACGCAGTATTTT,CASSLEGGAGTDTQYF
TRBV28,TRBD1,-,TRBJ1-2,TGTGCCAGCAGCCCGGACAGGGGCTATGGCTACACCTTC,CASSPDRGYGYTF
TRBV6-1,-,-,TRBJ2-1,TGTGCCAGCTCTAGACTAGGCTACAATGAGCAGTTCTTC,CASSRLGYNEQFF
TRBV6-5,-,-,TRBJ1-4,TGTGCCAGCAGTTACCAGGGTCTGGGGGAAAAACTGTTTTTT,CASSYQGLGEKLFF
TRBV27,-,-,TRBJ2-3,TGTGCCAGCAGTCTCACAGATACGCAGTATTTT,CASSLTDTQYF
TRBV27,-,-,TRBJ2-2,TGTGCCAGCAGTGGCAATGGCGTAGCGACGAACACCGGGGAGCTGTTTTTT,CASSGNGVATNTGELFF
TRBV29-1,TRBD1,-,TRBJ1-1,TGCAGCGTACCCAGAGACAGGGGTGAGGGCACTGAAGCTTTCTTT,CSVPRDRGEGTEAFF
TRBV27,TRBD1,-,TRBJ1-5,TGTGCCAGCAGGCCCACAGGGGAATGGCAGCCCCAGCATTTT,CASRPTGEWQPQHF
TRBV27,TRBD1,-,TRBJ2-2,TGTGCCAGCAGCCCACATCAGGGGGCGCTTGGCACCGGGGAGCTGTTTTTT,CASSPHQGALGTGELFF
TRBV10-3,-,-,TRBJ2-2,TGTGCCATCAGTGAGTCGGCAGACAGAGTGGGGTTAATCGACACCGGGGAGCTGTTTTTT,CAISESADRVGLIDTGELFF
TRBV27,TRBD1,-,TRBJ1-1,TGTGCCAGCAGTTTAACCGGGACAGGGGCCACTGAAGCTTTCTTT,CASSLTGTGATEAFF
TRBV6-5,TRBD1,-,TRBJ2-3,TGTGCCAGCAGTTATGGACAGGGGTCAGATACGCAGTATTTT,CASSYGQGSDTQYF
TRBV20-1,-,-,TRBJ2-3,TGCAGTGTTCCAGCGGCAGATACGCAGTATTTT,CSVPAADTQYF
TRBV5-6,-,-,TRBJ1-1,TGTGCCAGCAGCCAACAACAGAGCACTGAAGCTTTCTTT,CASSQQQSTEAFF
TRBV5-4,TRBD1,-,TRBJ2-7,TGTGCCAGCAGATCGGACAGGGCGGCCTACGAGCAGTACTTC,CASRSDRAAYEQYF
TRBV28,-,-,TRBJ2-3,TGTGCCAGCAGTTTTCACGCACAGATCACAGATACGCAGTATTTT,CASSFHAQITDTQYF
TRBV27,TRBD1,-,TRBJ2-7,TGTGCCAGCAGTTTACGGACAGGGAACGAGCAGTACTTC,CASSLRTGNEQYF
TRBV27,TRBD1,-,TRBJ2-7,TGTGCCAGCCGCCTTCAGGGGGCGTCACCCGAGCAGTACTTC,CASRLQGASPEQYF
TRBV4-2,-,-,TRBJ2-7,TGTGCCAGCAGCCAAGGACAGCGCTACGAGCAGTACTTC,CASSQGQRYEQYF
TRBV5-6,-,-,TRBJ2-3,TGTGCCAGCAGCGTCCAGGGCACGAACACAGATACGCAGTATTTT,CASSVQGTNTDTQYF
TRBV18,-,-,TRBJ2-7,TGTGCCAGCTCACCACGAACAGGTACCTACGAGCAGTACTTC,CASSPRTGTYEQYF
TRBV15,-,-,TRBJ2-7,TGTGCCACCAGCAGACTAACAGGGAACGAGCAGTACTTC,CATSRLTGNEQYF
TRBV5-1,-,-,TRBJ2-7,TGCGCCAGCAGCTTCTCGGGGTACGAGCAGTACTTC,CASSFSGYEQYF
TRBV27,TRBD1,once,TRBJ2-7,TGTGCCAGCAGCCAAACCGGGACAGGGTATTACGAGCAGTACTTC,CASSQTGTGYYEQYF
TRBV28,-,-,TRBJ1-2,TGTGCCAGCAGTTTGCCGCTTGTAGCTAACTATGGCTACACCTTC,CASSLPLVANYGYTF
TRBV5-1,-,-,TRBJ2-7,TGCGCCAGCAGCTTGGTAGACAGTACCTACGAGCAGTACTTC,CASSLVDSTYEQYF
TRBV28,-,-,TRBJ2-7,TGTGCCAGCAGTCAGCTGACATTACCCTACGAGCAGTACTTC,CASSQLTLPYEQYF
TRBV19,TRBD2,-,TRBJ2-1,TGTGCCAGTAGTATACTGGCGGGAGAGGGCAATGAGCAGTTCTTC,CASSILAGEGNEQFF